Sequencing of this T cell receptor (beta chain) was carried out in a study of blood T cell repertoires in COVID-19. Overall study: The United States, Italy and Spain provided the acute and convalescent COVID-19 samples.

The authors' processing: Nucleated cell number was recorded as an estimate derived from reference gene primer amplification. Clones were sequenced by immunoSEQ multiplex PCR, and TCRdb holds only the in-frame ones, with some missing. The DNA was the basis for D and trimming; V, J and clone size are from that table. This table has nearly 300,000 clones, about nine tenths appearing once. Participants were aged 18 to 89 years from 20 to 30 US areas. Each exposed participant met a COVID-19 case in the 2 weeks preceding study entry. Sequencing input: PBMCs or T cells enriched from blood (not recorded which). The clonotype was recovered from a woman between 50 and 59 years old who had been exposed to COVID-19.

CDR3 DNA: TGTGCCAGCAGTGTAGGGGGCGCGAGTTCGGAGACCCAGTACTTC. It encodes CASSVGGASSETQYF. The chain recombines TRBV2 with TRBJ2-5, with 7 bases aligning to TRBD1. The junction had 10 bases not matched to a gene; V was cut back by 4 bases and J by 5 bases. CDR1 and CDR2 from the germline V gene are SNHLY and FYNNEI. The CDR3 loop spans 15 amino acids.